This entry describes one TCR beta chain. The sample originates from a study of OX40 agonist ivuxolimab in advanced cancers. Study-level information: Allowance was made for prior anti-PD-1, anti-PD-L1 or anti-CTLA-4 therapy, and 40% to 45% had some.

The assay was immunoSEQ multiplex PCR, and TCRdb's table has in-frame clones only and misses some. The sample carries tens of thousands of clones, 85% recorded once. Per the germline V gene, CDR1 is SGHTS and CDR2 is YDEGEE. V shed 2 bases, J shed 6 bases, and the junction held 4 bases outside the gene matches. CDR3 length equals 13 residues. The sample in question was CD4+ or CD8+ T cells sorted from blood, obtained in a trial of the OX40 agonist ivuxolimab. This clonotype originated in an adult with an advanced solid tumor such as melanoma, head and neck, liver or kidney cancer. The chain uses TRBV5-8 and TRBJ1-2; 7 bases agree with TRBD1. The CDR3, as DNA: TGTGCCAGCAGCTTCTGGGGACAGAATGGCTACACCTTC. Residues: CASSFWGQNGYTF.